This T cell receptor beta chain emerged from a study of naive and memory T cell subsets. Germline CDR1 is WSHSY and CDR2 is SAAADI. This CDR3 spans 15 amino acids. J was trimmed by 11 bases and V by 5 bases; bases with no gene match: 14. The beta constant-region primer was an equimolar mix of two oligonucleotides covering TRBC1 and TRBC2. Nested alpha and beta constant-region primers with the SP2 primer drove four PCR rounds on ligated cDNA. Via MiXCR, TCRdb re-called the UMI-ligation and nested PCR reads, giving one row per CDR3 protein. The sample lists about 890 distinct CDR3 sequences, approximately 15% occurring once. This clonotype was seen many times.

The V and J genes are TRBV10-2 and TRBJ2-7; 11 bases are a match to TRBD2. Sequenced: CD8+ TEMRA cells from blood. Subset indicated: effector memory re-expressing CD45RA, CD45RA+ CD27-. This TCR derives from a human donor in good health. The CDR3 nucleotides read TGCGCCAGCAGTACCCAACCGGGACTAGCGGCTATGGAGTACTTC. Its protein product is CASSTQPGLAAMEYF.